The 23 T cell receptor beta chains in this list originate from one sample, sequenced in a study of neurological immune-mediated disorders. One entry per CDR3 protein, called by TCRdb with MiXCR from the 5' RACE reads. The top ten hold more than 12% of the sample, which has about 46,000 distinct CDR3 sequences, roughly 3% seen once. Material: PBMCs. The receptor source for this set is a woman aged 45 to 65 with multiple sclerosis.

This clonotype was detected many times. The genes are TRBV7-9 and TRBJ2-4; no clear D. The CDR3 spans 13 residues. Germline CDR1 and CDR2: SEHNR and FQNEAQ (reference sequence). The V end was cut by 7 bases, the J end by 4 bases, with 11 bases between. The DNA for the CDR3 is TGTGCCAGCATGCTCGACGGTAAAAACATTCAGTACTTC. This encodes CASMLDGKNIQYF.

This clonotype was counted many times. This sequence joins TRBV11-2 and TRBJ2-3; 8 positions match TRBD2. The germline V gene encodes CDR1 SGHAT and CDR2 FQNNGV. V shed 8 bases, J shed 2 bases, and the junction held 9 bases outside the gene matches. This CDR3 region has 15 residues. CDR3 amino acids: CASAIQRGFTDTQYF. The CDR3 nucleotides read TGTGCCAGCGCTATCCAGCGGGGGTTCACAGATACGCAGTATTTT.

This clonotype came up many times. The chain uses TRBV7-9 and TRBJ2-1; no clear D. The germline V gene encodes CDR1 SEHNR and CDR2 FQNEAQ (reference sequence). Trimming pared 2 bases from V and 0 bases from J, leaving 8 bases between. The CDR3 loop spans 15 amino acids. The CDR3 is CASSLRQSSYNEQFF. The CDR3 coding sequence is TGTGCCAGCAGCTTACGGCAGAGCTCCTACAATGAGCAGTTCTTC.

This clonotype was detected many times. This chain joins TRBV5-1 and TRBJ2-3, with TRBD1 identical over 7 bases. J gave up 2 bases and V 1 base, and 10 bases lay outside the gene matches. The V gene's germline CDR1 is SGHRS and CDR2 YFSETQ. This CDR3 is 17 amino acids long. In DNA form, the CDR3 reads TGCGCCAGCAGCTTGCTCGGGGACAGTTTAGTCACAGATACGCAGTATTTT. The encoded protein is CASSLLGDSLVTDTQYF.

At least ten counts were recorded for this clonotype. The J gene is TRBJ2-3, the V gene TRBV10-3, with a possible D match to TRBD2 (5 bases). The germline V and J ends were trimmed by 2 bases and 6 bases, with 12 bases remaining between them. This CDR3 is 14 amino acids long. CDR1 and CDR2 (germline): ENHRY, SYGVKD. For the CDR3, the DNA is TGTGCCATCAGTGAGGCGAGGGTGGGGGATACGCAGTATTTT. This codes for CAISEARVGDTQYF.

This clonotype was seen a few times. The chain is built from TRBV19 and TRBJ2-1; D may be TRBD2 (6 bases). Germline V gene data show CDR1 as LNHDA and CDR2 as SQIVND (reference sequence). The CDR3 extends over 15 amino acids. Trimming took off 6 bases at V and 1 base at J, with 13 bases between the two ends. DNA of the CDR3: TGTGCCAGTAGGACCCTCGGGGGTTCCTACAATGAGCAGTTCTTC. Residues: CASRTLGGSYNEQFF.

This clonotype was seen repeatedly, ten times or more. V is TRBV27 and J is TRBJ1-1; D ambiguous. V was trimmed by 3 bases and J by 3 bases, leaving 8 bases between them. In germline, CDR1 is MNHEY, CDR2 SMNVEV (reference sequence). The CDR3 runs 13 residues. The CDR3 region has the DNA TGTGCCAGCAGTTTGGACTGGTACACTGAAGCTTTCTTT. It codes for CASSLDWYTEAFF.

This clonotype was recorded many times. The CDR3 spells CASSDQVNSPLHF. CDR3 coding DNA: TGTGCCAGCAGTGACCAGGTGAATTCACCCCTCCACTTT. The genes are TRBV6-1 and TRBJ1-6; D is unclear. This CDR3 spans 13 amino acids. Trimming stripped 3 bases from V and 7 bases from J, with 7 bases between. Germline CDR1 is MNHNS and CDR2 is SASEGT.

Ten or more counts support this clonotype. This chain joins TRBV5-5 and TRBJ2-7; D ambiguous. The CDR3 has 11 residues. Germline CDR1 SGHKS, CDR2 YYEKEE (reference sequence). V was clipped by 4 bases and J by 3 bases, with 5 bases between them. CDR3 protein: CASSLGYEQYV. CDR3 coding DNA: TGTGCCAGCAGCCTAGGCTACGAGCAGTACGTC.

This clonotype was recorded many times. The rearrangement uses TRBV12-3 or TRBV12-4 and TRBJ1-2; the D is unclear. Deletions cut 2 bases from V and 9 bases from J, with 7 bases between. The CDR3 runs 11 residues. The CDR3 region has the DNA TGTGCCAGCAGTTTACTAGGGAGCTACACCTTC. Translation gives CASSLLGSYTF.

This clonotype was picked up many times. J is TRBJ1-5 and V is TRBV12-3 or TRBV12-4; 9 bases map to TRBD1. Trimming at V came to 7 bases and at J to 7 bases, leaving 5 bases not matched to a gene. This CDR3 spans 13 amino acids. The CDR3 sequence: CASTRQGEQPQHF. The CDR3 DNA is TGTGCCAGCACCAGACAGGGGGAACAGCCCCAGCATTTT.

This clonotype has at least ten counts. The chain has TRBV6-1 and TRBJ2-5; 7 bases fit TRBD1. CDR3 length: 15 residues. The V gene end was trimmed by 11 bases and the J gene end by 5 bases; junction bases not matched to a gene: 17. Germline V gives CDR1 MNHNS, CDR2 SASEGT. CDR3 sequence reads: CASSPETGRRETQYF. Here the CDR3 DNA reads TGTGCCTCTAGCCCCGAGACAGGGCGGCGTGAGACCCAGTACTTC.

This clonotype was detected ten times or more. The rearrangement joins TRBV6-1 to TRBJ2-3; D is ambiguous. V was pared by 7 bases and J by 0 bases, with 14 bases between. The CDR3 totals 15 residues. Germline V lookup: CDR1 MNHNS, CDR2 SASEGT. CDR3 amino acids: CASTRQSASTDTQYF. The CDR3 bases are TGTGCCAGCACCCGTCAGAGCGCCAGCACAGATACGCAGTATTTT.

This clonotype was counted at least ten times. The rearrangement joins TRBV5-4 to TRBJ2-5, with 8 bases matching TRBD2. With V trimmed by 3 bases and J by 0 bases, 10 bases remained unmatched. In germline, CDR1 is SGHNT, CDR2 YYREEE (reference sequence). The length of the CDR3 is 17 residues. The CDR3 loop is CASSSHGGGGYQETQYF. CDR3 bases: TGTGCCAGCAGCTCCCACGGTGGCGGGGGGTACCAAGAGACCCAGTACTTC.

A word on this clonotype: At one boundary the junction diverges from the germline segment, which might be a read error. V is TRBV5-1 and J is TRBJ1-3; D not certain. Germline CDR1 and CDR2: SGHRS and YFSETQ. The CDR3 extends over 15 amino acids. CDR3 protein: CANSLDGSSGNTINF. For the CDR3, the DNA is TGCGCCAACAGCTTGGATGGGAGCTCTGGAAACACCATAAATTTT. Full variable domain (outside the CDR3, taken from reference TRBV5-1 and TRBJ1-3): KAGVTQTPRYLIKTRGQQVTLSCSPISGHRSVSWYQQTPGQGLQFLFEYFSETQRNKGNFPGRFSGRQFSNSRSEMNVSTLELGDSALYLCANSLDGSSGNTINFGEGSWLTVV.

This clonotype was seen ten or more times. This chain joins TRBV6-5 and TRBJ2-5; weak D call: TRBD1 (6 bases). The V end lost 9 bases, the J end lost 1 base, and 15 bases lay between the germline ends. The CDR3 loop spans 14 amino acids. Germline values: CDR1 MNHEY, CDR2 SVGAGI. CDR3 loop: CASSKRTAQETQYF. The CDR3 nucleotides read TGTGCCAGTTCCAAACGGACAGCCCAAGAGACCCAGTACTTC.

This clonotype occurred many times. V gene TRBV20-1 combines with J gene TRBJ2-3, with TRBD2 matching over 11 bases. Germline V gene sequence: CDR1 DFQATT, CDR2 SNEGSKA (reference sequence). The V segment lost 3 bases and the J segment 6 bases; nucleotides outside the gene matches: 5. The CDR3 loop spans 14 amino acids. In DNA form, the CDR3 reads TGCAGTGCTAGGACTAGCGGGGAATGGGATACGCAGTATTTT. This sequence encodes CSARTSGEWDTQYF.

The J gene is TRBJ2-1, the V gene TRBV7-6; D gene uncertain. V was clipped by 5 bases and J by 2 bases, with 13 bases between them. The germline gives CDR1 SGHVS, CDR2 FNYEAQ. This CDR3 comprises 15 residues. The CDR3 spells CASSPSRNPYNEQFF. CDR3 nucleotide sequence: TGTGCCAGCAGCCCGTCCCGAAACCCCTACAATGAGCAGTTCTTC. The full variable domain, completed using reference TRBV7-6 and TRBJ2-1, is GAGVSQSPRYKVTKRGQDVALRCDPISGHVSLYWYRQALGQGPEFLTYFNYEAQQDKSGLPNDRFSAERPEGSISTLTIQRTEQRDSAMYRCASSPSRNPYNEQFFGPGTRLTVL.

At least ten counts were recorded for this clonotype. The chain carries TRBV5-8 and TRBJ2-7; 8 bases map to TRBD2. Looked up from germline, CDR1 is SGHTS and CDR2 is YDEGEE. V shed 2 bases and J 4 bases; nucleotides not matched to a gene: 8. The CDR3 consists of 15 residues. CDR3 coding DNA: TGTGCCAGCAGCTTATTTGGCGGGAGGTCTTACGAGCAGTACTTC. Its translation: CASSLFGGRSYEQYF.

This clonotype was recorded at least ten times. V and J are TRBV20-1 and TRBJ1-1; unclear D gene. From germline, CDR1 is DFQATT and CDR2 SNEGSKA (reference sequence). The CDR3 runs 13 residues. V lost 7 bases and J lost 4, with 16 bases in between. The CDR3 nucleotides are TGCAGTGTCCTCCGGACCCCCAGCACTGAAGCTTTCTTT. Translating gives CSVLRTPSTEAFF.

This clonotype was counted ten times or more. V gene TRBV5-1 combines with J gene TRBJ1-1, with no clear D. Germline loops: CDR1 SGHRS, CDR2 YFSETQ. The CDR3 spans 13 residues. Deletions cut 3 bases from V and 1 base from J, with 7 bases between. CDR3 nucleotide sequence: TGCGCCAGCAGCTCAACTCCGAACACTGAAGCTTTCTTT. This translates into CASSSTPNTEAFF.

Details on this clonotype: The junction departs from germline at one end; a sequencing error may be responsible. V gene TRBV10-1 combines with J gene TRBJ1-5; perhaps TRBD1 as D (5 bases). This CDR3 has 13 residues. The germline V gene has CDR1 WNHNN and CDR2 SYGVQD (reference sequence). The CDR3 coding sequence is TGCGCCAGCAGCTCAGGGTCTGGGAAGACCCAGAATTTT. This translates into CASSSGSGKTQNF.

This clonotype was found many times. The CDR3 DNA follows: TGCAGTGCTCTAGCGGGAGGGCCTTTCGTCGACGAGCAGTACTTC. Residues: CSALAGGPFVDEQYF. The V gene is TRBV20-1, the J gene TRBJ2-7; TRBD2 matches 12 bases. This CDR3 comprises 15 residues. Germline-derived CDR1 and CDR2 are DFQATT and SNEGSKA (reference sequence). V shed 5 bases and J 5 bases; nucleotides not matched to a gene: 10.